The present entry profiles one TCR beta chain with its context. Its antigen remains undetermined. There are no base qualities to consult, and no much larger clone falls within one base. The data stem from a study of blood T cell repertoires in COVID-19 (dated by TCRdb to about 2020). Describing the broader study: Samples from collaborators originated in the United States, Italy and Spain and spanned both the acute and convalescent phases of COVID-19. Where available, HLA class I and class II types were taken from metadata supplied by the sample provider and were not determined by assay-based typing. The dataset comprised deeply sampled blood TCRbeta repertoires from subjects exposed to, actively infected with, or recovered from COVID-19. The prospective study material was composed of cDNA or gDNA derived from T cells, B-cell-depleted T cells, or PBMCs. The sample metadata nearly always contained a de-identified subject ID, COVID-19 status, age in years and sex. The samples were drawn from the first 160 participants of the ongoing ImmuneRACE study and from 950 to 1,500 subjects provided by 6 global collaborators. A freely available public database, intended as a resource for researchers studying the immune response to SARS-CoV-2, is where the repertoires were released. Broader findings and caveats from the paper: How much clinical and demographic metadata was included differed by source and by participant, and the metadata was provided uncurated.

The collaborating institutions used their own protocols to collect whole blood in K2EDTA tubes. For TCRbeta analysis, collaborator samples were shipped as frozen whole blood, as isolated PBMCs, or as DNA extracted from either sample type. There are 17 amino acids in the CDR3, from cysteine to phenylalanine inclusive. This entry keeps only the CDR3 DNA: 51 bases, framed from base 1. CDR1 and CDR2 were assigned from the germline V gene (reference sequence) as GTSNPN and SVGIG. The junction shows trimming of 2 bases on V and 4 bases on J, and the gene matches do not reach 17 bases of it. TCRbeta CDR3 regions were amplified from genomic DNA using the immunoSEQ Assay, a bias-controlled multiplex PCR. The study's own analysis went as follows. Within the assay, amplification of reference gene primers was used to estimate how many nucleated cells each sample contained. Sequence reads were collapsed and filtered to measure the absolute abundance of every unique TCRbeta CDR3 rearrangement. For each sample, productive Simpson clonality was calculated as the square root of Simpson's diversity index across productive rearrangements. The source is immuneACCESS, and TCRdb retained only in-frame sequences with V and J called. Part of the clones is not carried over; for the studies checked, unresolved V genes explain less than half of this, and the remainder is unexplained. D and trimming come from the DNA, and the V and J calls and clone size come from that table. The sample table lists over 600,000 clones, 85% to 90% of them with a count of one. Together, the top ten hold over 0.2% of the sample.

The clonotype comes from a woman in her late teens or twenties with acute or convalescent COVID-19. This chain is built from TRBV30 and TRBJ2-7, and TRBD2 matches 7 of the central bases. Sequenced material: peripheral blood. The CDR3 loop reads CAWSPTLGTGGGYEQYF. The nucleotide sequence reads TGTGCCTGGAGTCCAACTTTGGGGACTGGCGGGGGATACGAGCAGTACTTC.